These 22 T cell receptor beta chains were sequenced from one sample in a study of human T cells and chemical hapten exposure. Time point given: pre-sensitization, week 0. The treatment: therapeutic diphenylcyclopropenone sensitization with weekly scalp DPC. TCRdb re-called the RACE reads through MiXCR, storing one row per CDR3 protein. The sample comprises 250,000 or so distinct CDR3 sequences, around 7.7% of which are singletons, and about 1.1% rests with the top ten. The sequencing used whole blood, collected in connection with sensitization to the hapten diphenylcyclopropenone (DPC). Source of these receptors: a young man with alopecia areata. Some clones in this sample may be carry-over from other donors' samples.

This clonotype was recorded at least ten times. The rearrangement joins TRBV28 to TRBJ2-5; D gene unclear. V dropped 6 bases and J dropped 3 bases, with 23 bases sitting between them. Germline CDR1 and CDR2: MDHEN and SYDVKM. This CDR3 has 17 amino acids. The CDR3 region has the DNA TGTGCCAGCAGCATAAGATTGCGGCTCTTAGACAAAGAGACCCAGTACTTC. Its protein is CASSIRLRLLDKETQYF.

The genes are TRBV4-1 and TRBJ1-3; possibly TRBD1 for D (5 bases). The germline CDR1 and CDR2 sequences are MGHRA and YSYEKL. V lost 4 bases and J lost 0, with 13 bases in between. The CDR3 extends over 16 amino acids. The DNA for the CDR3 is TGCGCCAGCAGCCTGTGGGCCAGGGTCTCTGGAAACACCATATATTTT. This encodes CASSLWARVSGNTIYF.

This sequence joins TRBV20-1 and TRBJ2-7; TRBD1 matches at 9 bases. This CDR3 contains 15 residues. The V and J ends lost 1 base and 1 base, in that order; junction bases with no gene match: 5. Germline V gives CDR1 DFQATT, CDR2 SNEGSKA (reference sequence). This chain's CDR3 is CSARGGTGTSYEQYF. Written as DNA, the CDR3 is TGCAGTGCTAGAGGGGGGACAGGGACGTCCTACGAGCAGTACTTC.

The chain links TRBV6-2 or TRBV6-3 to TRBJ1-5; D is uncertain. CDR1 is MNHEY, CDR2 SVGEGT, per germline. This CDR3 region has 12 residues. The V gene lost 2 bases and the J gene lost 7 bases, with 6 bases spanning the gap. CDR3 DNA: TGTGCCAGCAGTTACCCCCGACAGCCCCAGCATTTT. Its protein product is CASSYPRQPQHF.

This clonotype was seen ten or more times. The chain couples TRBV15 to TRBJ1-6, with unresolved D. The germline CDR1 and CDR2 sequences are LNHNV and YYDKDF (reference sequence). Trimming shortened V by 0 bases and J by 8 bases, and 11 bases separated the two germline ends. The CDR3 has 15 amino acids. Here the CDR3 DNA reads TGTGCCACCAGCAGAGATCAGTATCCGGATTCACCCCTCCACTTT. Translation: CATSRDQYPDSPLHF.

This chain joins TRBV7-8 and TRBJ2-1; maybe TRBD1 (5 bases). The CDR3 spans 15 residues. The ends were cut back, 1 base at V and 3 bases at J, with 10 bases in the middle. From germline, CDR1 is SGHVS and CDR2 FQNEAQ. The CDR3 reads CASSLGGHIYNEQFF. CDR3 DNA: TGTGCCAGCAGCTTAGGAGGACATATCTACAATGAGCAGTTCTTC.

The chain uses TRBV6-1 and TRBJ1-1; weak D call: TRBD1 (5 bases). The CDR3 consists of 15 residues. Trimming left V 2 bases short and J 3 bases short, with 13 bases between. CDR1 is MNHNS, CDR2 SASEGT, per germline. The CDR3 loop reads CASSEWVAGDTEAFF. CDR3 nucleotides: TGTGCCAGCAGTGAATGGGTCGCGGGGGACACTGAAGCTTTCTTT.

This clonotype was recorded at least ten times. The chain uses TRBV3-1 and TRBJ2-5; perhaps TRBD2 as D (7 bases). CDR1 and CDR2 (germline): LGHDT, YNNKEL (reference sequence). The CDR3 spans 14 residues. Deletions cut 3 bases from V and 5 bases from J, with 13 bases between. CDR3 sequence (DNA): TGTGCCAGCAGCCACGAGGGGGGGATGGAGACCCAGTACTTC. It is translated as CASSHEGGMETQYF.

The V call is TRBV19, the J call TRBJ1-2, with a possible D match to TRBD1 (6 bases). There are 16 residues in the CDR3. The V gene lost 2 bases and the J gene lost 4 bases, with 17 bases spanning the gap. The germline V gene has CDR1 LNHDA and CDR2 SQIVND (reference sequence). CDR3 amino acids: CASSIHLQGAGYGYTF. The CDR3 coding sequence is TGTGCCAGTAGTATACACCTACAGGGAGCCGGCTATGGCTACACCTTC.

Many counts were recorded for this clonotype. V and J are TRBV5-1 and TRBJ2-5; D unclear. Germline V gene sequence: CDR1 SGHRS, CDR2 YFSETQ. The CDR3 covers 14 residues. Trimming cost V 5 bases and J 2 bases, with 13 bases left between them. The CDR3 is CASSATQVQETQYF. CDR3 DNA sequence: TGCGCCAGCAGTGCGACCCAGGTTCAAGAGACCCAGTACTTC.

Here the CDR3 reads CASSTRRSSYNEQFF. The CDR3 coding sequence is TGTGCCAGCAGCACCCGTCGAAGCTCCTACAATGAGCAGTTCTTC. The J gene is TRBJ2-1, the V gene TRBV11-2; unclear D gene. V shed 5 bases and J shed 0 bases, with 11 bases lying between them. This CDR3 has 15 amino acids. Per the germline V gene, CDR1 is SGHAT and CDR2 is FQNNGV.

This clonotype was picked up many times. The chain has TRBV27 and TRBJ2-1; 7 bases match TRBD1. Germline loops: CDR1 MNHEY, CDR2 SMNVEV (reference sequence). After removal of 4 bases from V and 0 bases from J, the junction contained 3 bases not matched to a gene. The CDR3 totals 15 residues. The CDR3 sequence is CASSSGTASYNEQFF. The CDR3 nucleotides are TGTGCCAGCAGTTCCGGGACAGCCTCCTACAATGAGCAGTTCTTC.

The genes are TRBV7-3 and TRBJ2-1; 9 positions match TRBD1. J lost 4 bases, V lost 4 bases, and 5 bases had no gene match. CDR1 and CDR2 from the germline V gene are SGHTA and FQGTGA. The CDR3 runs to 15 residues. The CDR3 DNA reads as TGTGCCAGCAGCTCGCGGACAGGGGAGTACAATGAGCAGTTCTTC. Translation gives CASSSRTGEYNEQFF.

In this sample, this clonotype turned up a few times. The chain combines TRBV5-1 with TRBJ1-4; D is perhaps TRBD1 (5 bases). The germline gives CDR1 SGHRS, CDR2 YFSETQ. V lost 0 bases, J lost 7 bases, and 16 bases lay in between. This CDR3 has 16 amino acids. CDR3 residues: CASSLDVSWGFEKLFF. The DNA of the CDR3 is TGCGCCAGCAGCTTGGACGTCTCGTGGGGCTTTGAAAAACTGTTTTTT. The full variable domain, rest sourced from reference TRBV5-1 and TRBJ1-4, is KAGVTQTPRYLIKTRGQQVTLSCSPISGHRSVSWYQQTPGQGLQFLFEYFSETQRNKGNFPGRFSGRQFSNSRSEMNVSTLELGDSALYLCASSLDVSWGFEKLFFGSGTQLSVL.

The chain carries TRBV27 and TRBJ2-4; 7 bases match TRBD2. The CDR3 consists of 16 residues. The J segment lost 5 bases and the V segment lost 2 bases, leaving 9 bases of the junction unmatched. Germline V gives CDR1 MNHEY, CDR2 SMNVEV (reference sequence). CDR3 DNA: TGTGCCAGCAGTTTACTCTCCGGGGCGGGGGAAAACATTCAGTACTTC. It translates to CASSLLSGAGENIQYF.

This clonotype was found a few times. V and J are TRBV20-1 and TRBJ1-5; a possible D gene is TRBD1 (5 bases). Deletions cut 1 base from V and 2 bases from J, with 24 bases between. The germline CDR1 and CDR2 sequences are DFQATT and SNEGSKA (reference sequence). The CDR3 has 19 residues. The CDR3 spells CSARAPAVGDRPRNQPQHF. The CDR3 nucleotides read TGCAGTGCTAGAGCCCCGGCGGTAGGGGACCGTCCCCGCAATCAGCCCCAGCATTTT.

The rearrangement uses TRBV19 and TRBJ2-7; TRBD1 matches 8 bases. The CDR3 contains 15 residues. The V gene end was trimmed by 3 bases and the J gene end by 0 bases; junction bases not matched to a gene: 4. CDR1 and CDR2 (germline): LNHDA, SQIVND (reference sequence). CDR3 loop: CASSMADRASYEQYF. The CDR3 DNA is TGTGCCAGTAGTATGGCGGACAGGGCCTCCTACGAGCAGTACTTC.

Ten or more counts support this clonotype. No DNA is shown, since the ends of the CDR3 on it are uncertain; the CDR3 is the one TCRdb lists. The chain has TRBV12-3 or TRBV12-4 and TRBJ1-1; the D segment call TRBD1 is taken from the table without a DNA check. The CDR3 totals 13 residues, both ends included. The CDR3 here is CASSSGENTEAFF.

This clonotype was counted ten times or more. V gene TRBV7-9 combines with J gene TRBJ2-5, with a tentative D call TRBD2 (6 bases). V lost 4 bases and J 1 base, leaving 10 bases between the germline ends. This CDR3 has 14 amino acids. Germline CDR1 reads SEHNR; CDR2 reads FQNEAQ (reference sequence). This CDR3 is CASSSGGVQETQYF. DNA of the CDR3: TGTGCCAGCAGCTCCGGCGGGGTCCAAGAGACCCAGTACTTC.

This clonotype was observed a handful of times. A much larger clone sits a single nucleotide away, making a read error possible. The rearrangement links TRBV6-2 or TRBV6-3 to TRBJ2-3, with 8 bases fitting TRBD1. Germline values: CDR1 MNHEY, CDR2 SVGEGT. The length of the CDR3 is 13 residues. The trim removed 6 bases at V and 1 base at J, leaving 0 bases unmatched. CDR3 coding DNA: TGTGCCAGCAGGGGACAGGGCACAGATACGCAGTATTTT. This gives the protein CASRGQGTDTQYF.

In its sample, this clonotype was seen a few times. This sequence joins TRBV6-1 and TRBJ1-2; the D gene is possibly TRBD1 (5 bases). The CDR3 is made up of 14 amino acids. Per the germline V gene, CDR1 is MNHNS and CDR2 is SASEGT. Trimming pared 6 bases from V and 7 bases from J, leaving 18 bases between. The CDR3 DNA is TGTGCCAGCAGGAAGACAGACCCCACGTTTGGCTACACCTTC. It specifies CASRKTDPTFGYTF.

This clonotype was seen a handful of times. CDR3 region: CASSVKRGGLDDNEQFF. The DNA of the CDR3 is TGTGCCAGCAGCGTCAAGCGGGGGGGCCTCGACGACAATGAGCAGTTCTTC. The V call is TRBV7-6, the J call TRBJ2-1, with 10 bases identical to TRBD2. Germline CDR1 and CDR2: SGHVS and FNYEAQ. V was pared by 5 bases and J by 5 bases, with 12 bases of the junction left unmatched. The CDR3 spans 17 residues.